Given below is one T cell receptor (beta chain) in context. The CDR3 is made up of 14 amino acids. Germline values: CDR1 SGHAT, CDR2 FQNNGV. V lost 4 bases, J lost 3 bases, and 2 bases stayed unmatched. In the authors' workflow: Amplification with reference gene primers provided the estimates of nucleated cell counts. Profiled with immunoSEQ multiplex PCR; TCRdb holds only in-frame clones, not every one. V, J and clone size reflect that table, while D and trimming were determined from the DNA. The repertoire holds about 140,000 clones, with over 80% as singletons. These data come from a study of blood T cell repertoires in COVID-19. Whole-study context: From the United States, Italy and Spain came samples of acute and convalescent COVID-19. PBMCs, B-cell-depleted T cells, or T cells provided the cDNA or gDNA that made up the material.

Material for sequencing was peripheral blood. The clonotype originates from a man between 50 and 59 years old with active COVID-19. The V and J genes are TRBV11-2 and TRBJ2-2; 7 bases are shared with TRBD1. CDR3 loop: CASSSGTDTGELFF. For the CDR3, the DNA is TGTGCCAGCAGCTCCGGGACAGACACCGGGGAGCTGTTTTTT.